These 9 T cell receptor beta chains share one sample of origin, sequenced in a study of cytomegalovirus exposure and HLA in healthy donors. The PCR employed 60 Vbeta primers together with 13 Jbeta primers. Only in-frame clones appear in the TCRdb table, and some are missing; sequencing was by immunoSEQ multiplex PCR. The sample holds a few hundred thousand clones, 60% to 80% seen once. Material: PBMCs. Receptors were obtained from a young man in good health and CMV-seronegative.

This clone is a singleton in its sample. J is TRBJ2-7 and V is TRBV7-3, with 7 bases that match TRBD1. The CDR3 runs to 14 residues. The trim removed 2 bases at V and 0 bases at J, leaving 1 base unmatched. The germline V gene encodes CDR1 SGHTA and CDR2 FQGTGA. The CDR3 loop reads CASSLRDSSYEQYF. The CDR3 nucleotides read TGTGCCAGCAGCTTACGGGACAGCTCCTACGAGCAGTACTTC.

V gene TRBV28 combines with J gene TRBJ2-1, with D tentatively TRBD2 (6 bases). Per the germline V gene, CDR1 is MDHEN and CDR2 is SYDVKM. V was cut by 8 bases and J by 4 bases, with 18 bases left in between. The CDR3 contains 15 residues. CDR3 in amino acids: CASQPTRDFYNEQFF. In DNA, the CDR3 is TGTGCCAGCCAACCTACGCGGGACTTTTACAATGAGCAGTTCTTC.

The gene calls are TRBV7-6 and TRBJ2-5; 15 bases match TRBD2. The CDR3 spans 19 residues. Germline-derived CDR1 and CDR2 are SGHVS and FNYEAQ. Trimming cost V 3 bases and J 3 bases; bases outside gene matches: 11. CDR3: CASSFSGTSGGLEKETQYF. CDR3 DNA: TGTGCCAGCAGCTTTTCCGGGACTAGCGGGGGGTTAGAGAAAGAGACCCAGTACTTC.

The chain couples TRBV19 to TRBJ2-7, with TRBD1 matching 7 bases. Germline values: CDR1 LNHDA, CDR2 SQIVND (reference sequence). The V gene end was trimmed by 4 bases and the J gene end by 5 bases; junction bases not matched to a gene: 11. The CDR3 extends over 15 amino acids. For the CDR3, the DNA is TGTGCCAGTAGTAGTGCGACAGGGTTAAGGGACGAGCAGTACTTC. Encoded protein: CASSSATGLRDEQYF.

Notes on this clone: Other DNA sequences in this sample translate to the same CDR3. V and J are TRBV6-5 and TRBJ1-2, with TRBD1 identical over 7 bases. V lost 5 bases to trimming and J lost 2 bases; unmatched junction nucleotides: 2. The CDR3 has 13 residues. CDR1 and CDR2 (germline): MNHEY, SVGAGI. DNA for the CDR3: TGTGCCAGCAGTGTACAGGGGAACTATGGCTACACCTTC. It specifies CASSVQGNYGYTF.

The rearrangement uses TRBV7-2 and TRBJ1-4, with 10 bases identical to TRBD1. This CDR3 has 14 residues. V dropped 4 bases and J dropped 7; count of bases not matched to a gene: 3. Per germline, CDR1 SGHTA and CDR2 FQGNSA. CDR3 sequence: CASSSDRGREKLFF. CDR3 nucleotides: TGTGCCAGCAGCTCTGACAGGGGGCGTGAAAAACTGTTTTTT.

V gene TRBV4-2 combines with J gene TRBJ2-7; TRBD1 matches 7 bases. The CDR3 contains 15 residues. The ends lost 2 bases at V and 5 bases at J; junction bases unmatched: 9. Germline lookup yields CDR1 LGHNA and CDR2 YNFKEQ. The CDR3 sequence: CASSQKQGDIDEQYF. The CDR3 nucleotides read TGTGCCAGCAGCCAAAAGCAGGGGGATATCGACGAGCAGTACTTC.

The rearrangement uses TRBV27 and TRBJ2-2; 16 bases map to TRBD2. V was clipped by 6 bases and J by 4 bases; unmatched bases: 8. In germline, CDR1 is MNHEY, CDR2 SMNVEV (reference sequence). The CDR3 contains 18 residues. CDR3 DNA sequence: TGTGCCAGCAGAACGGGACTAGCGGGAGGGCCCGTCACCGGGGAGCTGTTTTTT. It translates to CASRTGLAGGPVTGELFF.

This clone has just one count. This chain connects TRBV5-5 to TRBJ2-7, with unresolved D. The CDR3 is 13 amino acids. In germline, CDR1 is SGHKS, CDR2 YYEKEE (reference sequence). V was clipped by 0 bases and J by 2 bases, with 6 bases between them. The CDR3 spells CASSLDRTYEQYF. The CDR3 nucleotides read TGTGCCAGCAGCTTGGACAGAACCTACGAGCAGTACTTC.